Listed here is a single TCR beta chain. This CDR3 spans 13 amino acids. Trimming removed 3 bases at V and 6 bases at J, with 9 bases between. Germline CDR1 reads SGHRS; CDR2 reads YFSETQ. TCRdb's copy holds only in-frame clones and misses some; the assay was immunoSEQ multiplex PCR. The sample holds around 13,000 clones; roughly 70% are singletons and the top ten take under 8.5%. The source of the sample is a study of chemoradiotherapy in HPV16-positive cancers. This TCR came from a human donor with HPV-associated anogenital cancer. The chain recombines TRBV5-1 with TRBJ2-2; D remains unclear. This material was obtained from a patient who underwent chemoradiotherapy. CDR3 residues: CASSSPEAGELFF. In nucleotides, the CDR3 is TGCGCCAGCAGCTCCCCCGAGGCCGGGGAGCTGTTTTTT.